The rows below give T cell receptor beta chains drawn from one sample of a study of T cells in Graves' hyperthyroidism and ophthalmopathy. One entry per CDR3 protein results from TCRdb running MiXCR on the multiplex PCR reads. Among about 600,000 distinct CDR3 sequences, around 15% were seen once, and the ten largest hold more than 3%. The sequencing sample was made of blood. The receptors were sampled from a woman between 40 and 55 years old with Graves' ophthalmopathy. Each CDR3 is given with its conserved first and last residue. The D gene is left open where the match is weak. The size field is filled for only some rows; it gives once, few, many or a size class.

CDR3aa	CDR3nt	abundance	j_gene	v_gene	d_gene
CASSLPPAGGMYGQYF	TGTGCCAGCAGTTTGCCCCCAGCGGGAGGTATGTACGGGCAGTACTTC	-	TRBJ2-7	TRBV28	TRBD2
CAWRPGTMADTQYF	TGTGCCTGGCGCCCCGGGACAATGGCAGATACGCAGTATTTT	many	TRBJ2-3	TRBV30	-
CASSYSGIGYQPQHF	TGTGCCAGCAGTTACTCAGGGATAGGGTATCAGCCCCAGCATTTT	many	TRBJ1-5	TRBV6-5	-
CSASREQGNSQPQHF	TGCAGTGCTAGCCGCGAACAGGGTAATAGTCAGCCCCAGCATTTT	-	TRBJ1-5	TRBV20-1	-
CASSSYPDRQETQYF	TGCGCCAGCAGCTCCTACCCGGACAGGCAAGAGACCCAGTACTTC	-	TRBJ2-5	TRBV5-1	TRBD1
CASSDLGSSYSNQPQHF	TGTGCCAGCAGTGATTTAGGGAGCTCCTATAGCAATCAGCCCCAGCATTTT	few	TRBJ1-5	TRBV2	-
CATSDTGTPGNEQFF	TGTGCCACCAGTGATACCGGGACACCCGGCAATGAGCAGTTCTTC	many	TRBJ2-1	TRBV24-1	-
CASSLEVNYGYTF	TGTGCCAGCAGCTTGGAGGTTAACTATGGCTACACCTTC	-	TRBJ1-2	TRBV7-2	-
CAWTGGLNTEAFF	TGTGCCTGGACCGGCGGACTGAACACTGAAGCTTTCTTT	many	TRBJ1-1	TRBV30	-
CSAAPGSINEKLFF	TGCAGTGCTGCACCAGGGTCGATAAATGAAAAACTGTTTTTT	many	TRBJ1-4	TRBV20-1	-
CASMERESGTDTQYF	TGTGCCAGCATGGAGCGGGAGAGTGGGACAGATACGCAGTATTTT	few	TRBJ2-3	TRBV5-4	TRBD2
CASFVGHGTGELFF	TGTGCCAGCTTTGTGGGCCACGGGACCGGGGAGCTGTTTTTT	many	TRBJ2-2	TRBV6-1	-
CASTPGYTDTQYF	TGTGCCAGCACCCCCGGGTACACAGATACGCAGTATTTT	few	TRBJ2-3	TRBV13	-
CASKDGTRYEQYF	TGTGCCAGCAAGGATGGGACACGCTACGAGCAGTACTTC	many	TRBJ2-7	TRBV2	-
CASSVLSGSREQYF	TGTGCCAGCAGTGTTCTGTCTGGTTCGAGGGAGCAGTACTTC	many	TRBJ2-7	TRBV2	-
CSASGTGISYGYTF	TGCAGTGCTAGTGGGACAGGAATCTCCTATGGCTACACCTTC	-	TRBJ1-2	TRBV20-1	TRBD1
CASSHPGLASYNEQFF	TGTGCCAGCAGTCATCCGGGACTAGCCTCATACAATGAGCAGTTCTTC	few	TRBJ2-1	TRBV12-3/TRBV12-4	TRBD2
CASSLGQTMNTEAFF	TGTGCCAGCAGTTTGGGACAGACCATGAACACTGAAGCTTTCTTT	many	TRBJ1-1	TRBV28	TRBD1
CASGQEQNTGELFF	TGTGCCAGCGGACAGGAGCAGAACACCGGGGAGCTGTTTTTT	few	TRBJ2-2	TRBV6-1	TRBD1
CASSLISVGQPQHF	TGTGCCAGCAGCTTGATCAGTGTTGGTCAGCCCCAGCATTTT	-	TRBJ1-5	TRBV5-5	-
CASSEALQDQPQHF	TGTGCCAGCAGTGAAGCGCTTCAAGATCAGCCCCAGCATTTT	-	TRBJ1-5	TRBV2	-
CASSGGRVHEQYF	TGTGCCAGCAGCGGGGGCAGGGTCCACGAGCAGTACTTC	few	TRBJ2-7	TRBV11-1	-
CASSQTSGANYGYTF	TGTGCCAGCAGCCAAACTTCAGGGGCCAACTATGGCTACACCTTC	-	TRBJ1-2	TRBV6-5	-
CSAQRGDGYGYTF	TGCAGTGCTCAACGGGGGGACGGCTATGGCTACACCTTC	-	TRBJ1-2	TRBV20-1	-
CSVSGPFRTEAFF	TGCAGTGTTTCGGGTCCATTCAGGACCGAAGCTTTCTTT	few	TRBJ1-1	TRBV20-1	-
CASSLVPAGVTEAFF	TGCGCCAGCAGCTTAGTTCCCGCAGGGGTAACTGAAGCTTTCTTT	-	TRBJ1-1	TRBV5-1	-
CSAVRGTGRGVLDTQYF	TGCAGTGCTGTCCGAGGGACGGGGCGGGGGGTGTTAGATACGCAGTATTTT	many	TRBJ2-3	TRBV20-1	TRBD2
CASSPLAGATNEQFF	TGTGCCAGCTCACCACTAGCGGGGGCAACCAATGAGCAGTTCTTC	-	TRBJ2-1	TRBV18	TRBD2